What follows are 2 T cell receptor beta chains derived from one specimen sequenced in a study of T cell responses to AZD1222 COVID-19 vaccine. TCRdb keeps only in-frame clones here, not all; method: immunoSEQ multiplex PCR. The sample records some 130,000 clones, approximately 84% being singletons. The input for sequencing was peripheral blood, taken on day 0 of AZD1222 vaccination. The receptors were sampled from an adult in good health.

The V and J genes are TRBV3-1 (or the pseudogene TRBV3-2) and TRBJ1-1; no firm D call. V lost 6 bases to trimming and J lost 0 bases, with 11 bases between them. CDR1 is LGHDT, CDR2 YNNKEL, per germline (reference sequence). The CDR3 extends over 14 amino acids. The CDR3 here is CASSPQVMNTEAFF. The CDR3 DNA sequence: TGTGCCAGCAGTCCCCAAGTAATGAACACTGAAGCTTTCTTT.

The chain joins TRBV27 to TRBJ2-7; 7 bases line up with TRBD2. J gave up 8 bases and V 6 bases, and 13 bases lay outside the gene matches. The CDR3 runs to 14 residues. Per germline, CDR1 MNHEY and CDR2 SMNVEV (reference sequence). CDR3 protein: CASRSLAGRLKQYF. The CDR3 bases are TGTGCCAGCAGATCCTTAGCGGGCCGGTTAAAGCAGTACTTC.